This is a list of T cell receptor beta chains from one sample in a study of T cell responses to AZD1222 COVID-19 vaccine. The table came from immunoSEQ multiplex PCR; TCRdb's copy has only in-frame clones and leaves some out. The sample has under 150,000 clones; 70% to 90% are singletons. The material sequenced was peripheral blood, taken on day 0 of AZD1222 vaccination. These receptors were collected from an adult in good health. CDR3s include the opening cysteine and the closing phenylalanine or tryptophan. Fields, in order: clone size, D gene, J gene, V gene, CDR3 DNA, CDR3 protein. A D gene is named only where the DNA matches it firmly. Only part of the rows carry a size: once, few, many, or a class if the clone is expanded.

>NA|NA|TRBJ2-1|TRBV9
TGTGCCAGCAGCGTAGGTCCCACCTTTGGGGGCGGGCAGTTCTTC
CASSVGPTFGGGQFF
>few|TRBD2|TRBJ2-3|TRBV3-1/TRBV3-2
TGTGCCAGCATCTTCGGACTAGCCGCTAGGGAACTCACAGATACGCAGTATTTT
CASIFGLAARELTDTQYF
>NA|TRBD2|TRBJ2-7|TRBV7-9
TGTGCCAGCAGCAGCTTAGCGGGAGGGCCCTACGAGCAGTACTTC
CASSSLAGGPYEQYF
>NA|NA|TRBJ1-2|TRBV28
TGTGCCAGCAAAAAAGGGGGATGGGGCTACACCTTC
CASKKGGWGYTF
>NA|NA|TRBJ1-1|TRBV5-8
TGTGCCAGCAGCTTGTCCGGAACTAACACTGAAGCTTTCTTT
CASSLSGTNTEAFF
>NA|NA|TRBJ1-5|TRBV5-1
TGCGCCAGCAGCTTGGGCGGGGCAGGCCCCGGGACCCAGCATTTT
CASSLGGAGPGTQHF
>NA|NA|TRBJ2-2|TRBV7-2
TGTGCCAGCACTCCGGGCCCGAACACCGGGGAGCTGTTTTTT
CASTPGPNTGELFF
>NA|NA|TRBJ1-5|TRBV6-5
TGTGCCAGCGGAGGGGTTTATAGCAATCAGCCCCAGCATTTT
CASGGVYSNQPQHF
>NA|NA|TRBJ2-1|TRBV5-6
TGTGCCAGCAGCTTGGCCGGGGAGCAGTTCTTC
CASSLAGEQFF
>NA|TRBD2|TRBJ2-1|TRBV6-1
TGTGCCAGCAGTGGGCACTCGGCGGGAGTAAGGGATGAGCAGTTCTTC
CASSGHSAGVRDEQFF
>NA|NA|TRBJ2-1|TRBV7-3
TGTGCCAGCAGGAGCCCGGGTGCGGGTGAGCAGTTCTTC
CASRSPGAGEQFF
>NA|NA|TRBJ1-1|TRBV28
TGTGCCAGCAGTTTATTTGGGGATCGGTCTGAAGCTTTCTTT
CASSLFGDRSEAFF
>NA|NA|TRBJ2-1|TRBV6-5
TGTGCCAGCAAAGTCGGGGGAGGGGGTGGCAATGAGCAGTTCTTC
CASKVGGGGGNEQFF
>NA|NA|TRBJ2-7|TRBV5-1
TGCGCCAGCAGTCAGACAGTAACCTACGAGCAGTACTTC
CASSQTVTYEQYF
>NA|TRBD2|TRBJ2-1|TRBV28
TGTGCCAGCAAAGAGCGGGGGTCATACAATGAGCAGTTCTTC
CASKERGSYNEQFF
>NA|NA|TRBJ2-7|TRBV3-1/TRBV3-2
TGTGCCAGCAGCCTCGGTGTAGGGAACTTTGTCGAGCAGTACTTC
CASSLGVGNFVEQYF
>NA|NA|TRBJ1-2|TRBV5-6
TGTGCCAGCAGCTTTTCCGGGTATGGCTACACCTTC
CASSFSGYGYTF
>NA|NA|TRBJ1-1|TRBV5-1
TGCGCCAGCAGCCGGGACTTTACAGGAGCTTTCTTT
CASSRDFTGAFF
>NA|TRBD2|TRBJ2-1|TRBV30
TGTGCCTGGAGTGTGGGGACTAGCGGGAGGGGTTACAATGAGCAGTTCTTC
CAWSVGTSGRGYNEQFF
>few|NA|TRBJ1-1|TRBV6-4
TGTGCCAGCAGTGTTAGTATGCAGACTGAAGCTTTCTTT
CASSVSMQTEAFF
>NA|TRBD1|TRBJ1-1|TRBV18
TGTGCCAGCTCACGGACAGGGGCGAACACTGAAGCTTTCTTT
CASSRTGANTEAFF
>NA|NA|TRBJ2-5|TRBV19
TGTGCCAGTAGTATAGTGCATCAAGAGACCCAGTACTTC
CASSIVHQETQYF
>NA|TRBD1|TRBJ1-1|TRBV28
TGTGCCAGCAGTTCCCGACAGGGGGCATACACTGAAGCTTTCTTT
CASSSRQGAYTEAFF
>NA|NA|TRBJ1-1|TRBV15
TGTGCCACCAGCAGAGATCAAAGGCTGATGAACACTGAAGCTTTCTTT
CATSRDQRLMNTEAFF
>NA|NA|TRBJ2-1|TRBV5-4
TGTGCCAGCAGCTTGGGCCATAGGGGGAGGAATGAGCAGTTCTTC
CASSLGHRGRNEQFF
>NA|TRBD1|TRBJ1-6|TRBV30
TGTGCCTGGAGTCCGGACAGGGGGCCGGGTAATTCACCCCTCCACTTT
CAWSPDRGPGNSPLHF
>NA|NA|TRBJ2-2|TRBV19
TGTGCCAGTGCCCATCGAGGGGCAGGGACCGGGGAGCTGTTTTTT
CASAHRGAGTGELFF
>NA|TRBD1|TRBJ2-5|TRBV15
TGTGCCACTAACCCACGGGACAGGGGAACACAAGAGACCCAGTACTTC
CATNPRDRGTQETQYF
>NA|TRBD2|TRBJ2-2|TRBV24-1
TGTGCCACCAGTGACCTCCCCGGGACTAGCCCGAACACCGGGGAGCTGTTTTTT
CATSDLPGTSPNTGELFF
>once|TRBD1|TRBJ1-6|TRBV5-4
TGTGCCAGCAGCCGGGGACAGGGGGATTCACCCCTCCACTTT
CASSRGQGDSPLHF
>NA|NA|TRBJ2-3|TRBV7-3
TGTGCCAGCAGCTTAACAGGAGACAGGAGCACAGATACGCAGTATTTT
CASSLTGDRSTDTQYF
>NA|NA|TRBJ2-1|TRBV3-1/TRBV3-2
TGTGCCAGCAGCCAAACAGTCTCCTTTTGGACTACCTCCTACAATGAGCAGTTCTTC
CASSQTVSFWTTSYNEQFF